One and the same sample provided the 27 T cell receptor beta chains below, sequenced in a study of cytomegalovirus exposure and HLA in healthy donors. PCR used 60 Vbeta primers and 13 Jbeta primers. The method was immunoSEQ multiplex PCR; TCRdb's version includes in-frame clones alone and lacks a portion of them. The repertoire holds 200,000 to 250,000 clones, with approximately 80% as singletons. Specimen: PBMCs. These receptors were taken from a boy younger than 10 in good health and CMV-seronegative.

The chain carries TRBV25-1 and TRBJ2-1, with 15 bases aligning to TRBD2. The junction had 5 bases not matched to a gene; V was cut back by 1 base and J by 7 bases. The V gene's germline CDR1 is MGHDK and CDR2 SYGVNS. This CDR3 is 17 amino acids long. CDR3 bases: TGTGCCAGCAGTGAATTCGGACTAGCGGGGGGGGAAAATGAGCAGTTCTTC. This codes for CASSEFGLAGGENEQFF.

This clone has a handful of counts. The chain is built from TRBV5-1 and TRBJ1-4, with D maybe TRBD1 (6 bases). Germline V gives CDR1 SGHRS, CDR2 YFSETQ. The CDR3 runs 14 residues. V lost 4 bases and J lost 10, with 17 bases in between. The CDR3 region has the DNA TGCGCCAGCAGCCCGGACAGTGAGGTCGGAAAACTGTTTTTT. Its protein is CASSPDSEVGKLFF.

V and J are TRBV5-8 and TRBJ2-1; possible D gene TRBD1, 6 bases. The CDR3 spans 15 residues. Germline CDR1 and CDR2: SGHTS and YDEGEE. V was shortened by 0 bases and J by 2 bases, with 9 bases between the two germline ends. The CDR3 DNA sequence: TGTGCCAGCAGCTTGGGTGGGGGCCCCTACAATGAGCAGTTCTTC. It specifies CASSLGGGPYNEQFF.

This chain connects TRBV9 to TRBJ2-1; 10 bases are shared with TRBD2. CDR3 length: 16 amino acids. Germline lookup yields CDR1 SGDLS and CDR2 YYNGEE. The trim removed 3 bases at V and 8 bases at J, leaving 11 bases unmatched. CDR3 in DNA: TGTGCCAGCAGCGAACGAGCGGGAGGGCAAGTCGATGAGCAGTTCTTC. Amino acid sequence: CASSERAGGQVDEQFF.

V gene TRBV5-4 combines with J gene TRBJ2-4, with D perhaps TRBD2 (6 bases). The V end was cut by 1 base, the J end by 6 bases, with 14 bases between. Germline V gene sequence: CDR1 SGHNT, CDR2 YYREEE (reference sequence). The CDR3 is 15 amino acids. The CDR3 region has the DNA TGTGCCAGCAGCTTGCGTGAATTGGGAGGAAACATTCAGTACTTC. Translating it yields CASSLRELGGNIQYF.

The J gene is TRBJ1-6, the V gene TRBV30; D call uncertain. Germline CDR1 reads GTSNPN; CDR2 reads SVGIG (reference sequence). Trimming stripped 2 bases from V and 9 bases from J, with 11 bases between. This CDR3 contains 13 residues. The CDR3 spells CAWSRKSSSPLHF. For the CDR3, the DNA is TGTGCCTGGAGTAGAAAGTCCAGTTCACCCCTCCACTTT.

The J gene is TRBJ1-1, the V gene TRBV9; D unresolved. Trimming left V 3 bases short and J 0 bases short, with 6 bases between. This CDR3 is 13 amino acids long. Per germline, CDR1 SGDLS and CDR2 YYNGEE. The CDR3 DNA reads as TGTGCCAGCAGCGCCGACATGAACACTGAAGCTTTCTTT. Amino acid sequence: CASSADMNTEAFF. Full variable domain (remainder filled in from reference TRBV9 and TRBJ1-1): DSGVTQTPKHLITATGQRVTLRCSPRSGDLSVYWYQQSLDQGLQFLIQYYNGEERAKGNILERFSAQQFPDLHSELNLSSLELGDSALYFCASSADMNTEAFFGQGTRLTVV.

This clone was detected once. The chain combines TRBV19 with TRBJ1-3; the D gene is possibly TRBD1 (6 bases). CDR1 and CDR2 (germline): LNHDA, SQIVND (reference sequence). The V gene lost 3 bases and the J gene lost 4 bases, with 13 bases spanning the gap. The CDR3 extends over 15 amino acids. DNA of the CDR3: TGTGCCAGTAGTATTACAGGGACCCGCGGAAACACCATATATTTT. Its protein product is CASSITGTRGNTIYF.

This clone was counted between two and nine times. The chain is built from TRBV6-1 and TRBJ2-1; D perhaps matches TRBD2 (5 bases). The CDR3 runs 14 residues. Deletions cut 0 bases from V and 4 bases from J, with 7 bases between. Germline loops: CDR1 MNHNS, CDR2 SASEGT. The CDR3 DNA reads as TGTGCCAGCAGTGAAGCGAGGGCATACAATGAGCAGTTCTTC. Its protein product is CASSEARAYNEQFF.

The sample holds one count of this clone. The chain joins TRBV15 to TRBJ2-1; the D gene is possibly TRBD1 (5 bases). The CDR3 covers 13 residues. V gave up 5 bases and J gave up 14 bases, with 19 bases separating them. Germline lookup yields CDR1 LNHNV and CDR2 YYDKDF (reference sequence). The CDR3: CATSPKAGKEEFF. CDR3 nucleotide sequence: TGTGCCACCAGCCCGAAAGCAGGGAAAGAAGAGTTCTTC.

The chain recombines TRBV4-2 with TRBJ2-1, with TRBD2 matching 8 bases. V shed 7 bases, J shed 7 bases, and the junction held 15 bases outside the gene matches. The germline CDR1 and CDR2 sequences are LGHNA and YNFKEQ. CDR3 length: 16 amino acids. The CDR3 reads CASNRESGSPSNEQFF. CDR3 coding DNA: TGTGCCAGCAACCGGGAGAGCGGGAGTCCCTCTAATGAGCAGTTCTTC.

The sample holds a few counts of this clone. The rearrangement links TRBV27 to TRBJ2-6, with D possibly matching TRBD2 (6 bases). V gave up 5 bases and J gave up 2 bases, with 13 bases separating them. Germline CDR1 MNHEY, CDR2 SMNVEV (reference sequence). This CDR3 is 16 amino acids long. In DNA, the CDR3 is TGTGCCAGCAGTCCGGATCCGGGGGCTGGGGCCAACGTCCTGACTTTC. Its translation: CASSPDPGAGANVLTF.

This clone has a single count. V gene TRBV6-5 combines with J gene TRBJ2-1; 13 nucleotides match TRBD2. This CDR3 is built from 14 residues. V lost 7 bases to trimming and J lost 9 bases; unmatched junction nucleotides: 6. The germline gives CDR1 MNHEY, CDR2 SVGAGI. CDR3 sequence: CASTWTSGSPEQFF. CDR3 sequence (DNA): TGTGCCAGCACCTGGACTAGCGGGAGCCCTGAGCAGTTCTTC.

The CDR3 here is CASRGQGGNSPLHF. As DNA, the CDR3 is TGTGCCAGCAGGGGACAGGGGGGTAATTCACCCCTCCACTTT. The chain employs TRBV6-5 and TRBJ1-6; 11 nucleotides line up with TRBD1. Germline-derived CDR1 and CDR2 are MNHEY and SVGAGI. The CDR3 covers 14 residues. V shed 6 bases, J shed 6 bases, and the junction held 1 base outside the gene matches.

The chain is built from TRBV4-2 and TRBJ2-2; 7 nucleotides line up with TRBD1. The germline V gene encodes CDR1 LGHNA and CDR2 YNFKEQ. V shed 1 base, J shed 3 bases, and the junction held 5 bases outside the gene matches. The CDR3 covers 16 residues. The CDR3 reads CASSQAGQLHTGELFF. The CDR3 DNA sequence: TGTGCCAGCAGCCAAGCGGGACAGCTACACACCGGGGAGCTGTTTTTT.

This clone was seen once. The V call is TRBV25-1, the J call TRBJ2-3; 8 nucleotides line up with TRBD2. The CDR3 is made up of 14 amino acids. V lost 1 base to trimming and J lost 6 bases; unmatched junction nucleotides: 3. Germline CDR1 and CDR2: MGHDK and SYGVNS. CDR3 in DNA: TGTGCCAGCAGTGAATTGCGGGGGGCGGATACGCAGTATTTT. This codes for CASSELRGADTQYF. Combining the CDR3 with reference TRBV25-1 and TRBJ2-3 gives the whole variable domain EADIYQTPRYLVIGTGKKITLECSQTMGHDKMYWYQQDPGMELHLIHYSYGVNSTEKGDLSSESTVSRIRTEHFPLTLESARPSHTSQYLCASSELRGADTQYFGPGTRLTVL.

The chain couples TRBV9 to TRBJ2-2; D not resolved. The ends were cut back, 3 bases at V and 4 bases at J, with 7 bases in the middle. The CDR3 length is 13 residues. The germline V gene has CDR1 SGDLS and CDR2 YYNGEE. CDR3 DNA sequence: TGTGCCAGCAGCGCCTACAGCACCGGGGAGCTGTTTTTT. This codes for CASSAYSTGELFF.

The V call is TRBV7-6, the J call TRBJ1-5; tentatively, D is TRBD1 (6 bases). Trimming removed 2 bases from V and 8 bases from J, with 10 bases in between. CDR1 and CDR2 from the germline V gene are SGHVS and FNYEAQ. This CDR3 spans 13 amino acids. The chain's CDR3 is CASSLNYREPQHF. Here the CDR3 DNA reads TGTGCCAGCAGCTTAAACTACAGGGAGCCCCAGCATTTT.

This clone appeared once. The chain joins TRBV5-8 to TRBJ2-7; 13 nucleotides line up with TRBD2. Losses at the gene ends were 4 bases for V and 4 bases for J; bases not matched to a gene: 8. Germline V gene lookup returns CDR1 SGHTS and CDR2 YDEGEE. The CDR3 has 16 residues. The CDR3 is CASSLGLAGDLYEQYF. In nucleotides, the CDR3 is TGTGCCAGCAGCCTCGGACTAGCGGGGGATCTTTACGAGCAGTACTTC.

DNA for the CDR3: TGTGCCAGCACCAACTCTCTTTTTAATAATTCACCCCTCCACTTT. This gives the protein CASTNSLFNNSPLHF. V is TRBV6-5 and J is TRBJ1-6; D is uncertain. V was pared by 7 bases and J by 5 bases, with 15 bases between. Germline V gene lookup returns CDR1 MNHEY and CDR2 SVGAGI. The CDR3 extends over 15 amino acids.

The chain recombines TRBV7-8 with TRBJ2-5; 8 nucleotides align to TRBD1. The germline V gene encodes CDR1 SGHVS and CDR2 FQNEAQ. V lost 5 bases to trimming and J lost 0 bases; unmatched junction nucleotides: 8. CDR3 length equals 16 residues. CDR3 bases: TGTGCCAGCAGCGGATGGGACAGGACGTACCAAGAGACCCAGTACTTC. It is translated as CASSGWDRTYQETQYF.

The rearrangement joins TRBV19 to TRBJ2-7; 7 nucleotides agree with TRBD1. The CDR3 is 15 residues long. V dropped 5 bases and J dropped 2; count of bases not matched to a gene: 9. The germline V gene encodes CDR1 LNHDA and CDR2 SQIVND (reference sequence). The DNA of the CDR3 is TGTGCCAGTAGTGCCCGGGACAGCACTCCCTACGAGCAGTACTTC. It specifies CASSARDSTPYEQYF.

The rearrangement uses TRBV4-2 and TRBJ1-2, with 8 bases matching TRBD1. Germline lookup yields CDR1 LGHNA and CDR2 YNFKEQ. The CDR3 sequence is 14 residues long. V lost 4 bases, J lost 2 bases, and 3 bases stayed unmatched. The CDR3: CASSPDRDNYGYTF. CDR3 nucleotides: TGTGCCAGCAGCCCGGACAGGGACAACTATGGCTACACCTTC.

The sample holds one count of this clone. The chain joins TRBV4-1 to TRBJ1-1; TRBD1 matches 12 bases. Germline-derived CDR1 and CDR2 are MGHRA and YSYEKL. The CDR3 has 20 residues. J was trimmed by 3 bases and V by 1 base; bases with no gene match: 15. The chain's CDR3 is CASSQGPGQGARVIDTEAFF. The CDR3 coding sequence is TGCGCCAGCAGCCAAGGCCCGGGACAGGGGGCAAGAGTGATCGACACTGAAGCTTTCTTT.

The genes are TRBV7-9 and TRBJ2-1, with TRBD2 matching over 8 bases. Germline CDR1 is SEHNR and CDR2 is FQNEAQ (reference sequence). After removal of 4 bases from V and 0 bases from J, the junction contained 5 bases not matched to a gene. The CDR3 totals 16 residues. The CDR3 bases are TGTGCCAGCAGCTCGCGGGGGGTGAGCTCCTACAATGAGCAGTTCTTC. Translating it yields CASSSRGVSSYNEQFF.

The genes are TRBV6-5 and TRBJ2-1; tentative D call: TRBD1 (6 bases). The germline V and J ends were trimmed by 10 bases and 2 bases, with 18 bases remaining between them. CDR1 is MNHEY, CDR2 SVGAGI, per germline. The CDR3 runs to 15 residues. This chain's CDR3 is CATKRDTPTYNEQFF. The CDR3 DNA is TGTGCCACGAAGAGGGACACCCCCACCTACAATGAGCAGTTCTTC.

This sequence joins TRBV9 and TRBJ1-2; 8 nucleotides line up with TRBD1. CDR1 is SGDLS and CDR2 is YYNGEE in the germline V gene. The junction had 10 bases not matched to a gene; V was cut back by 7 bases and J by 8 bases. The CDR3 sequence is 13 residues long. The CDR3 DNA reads TGTGCCAGCCTCAGGGGGCGGACGTTAGGCTACACCTTC. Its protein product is CASLRGRTLGYTF.